Listed below are T cell receptor beta chains from one sample, sequenced in a study of blood T cell repertoires in COVID-19. The protocol was immunoSEQ multiplex PCR, while the TCRdb copy is restricted to in-frame clones and leaves out a portion. The sample shows over 200,000 clones, around nine tenths of them seen only once. Sequencing was performed on PBMCs or T cells enriched from blood (not recorded which). The receptor set was obtained from a man aged 25 to 45 who had recovered from COVID-19. Both conserved end residues are part of each CDR3. The order of the fields is J gene, D gene, clone size, V gene, CDR3 DNA, CDR3 protein. A D gene is named only where the DNA matches it firmly. Clone size is not always given. Where it is, it says once, few, many or a class for expanded clones.

J: TRBJ1-1; D: NA; size: NA; V: TRBV27; DNA: TGTGCCAGCAGTTTAGCTTCCGGGTGGTATACTGAAGCTTTCTTT; CDR3: CASSLASGWYTEAFF
J: TRBJ2-7; D: NA; size: NA; V: TRBV7-2; DNA: TGTGCCAGCAGCTTAGTGGACTTAAAGGGCTACGAGCAGTACTTC; CDR3: CASSLVDLKGYEQYF
J: TRBJ2-3; D: TRBD1; size: NA; V: TRBV5-1; DNA: TGCGCCAGCAGCTTGAGGGACAGGGGAACAGATACGCAGTATTTT; CDR3: CASSLRDRGTDTQYF
J: TRBJ1-2; D: NA; size: NA; V: TRBV27; DNA: TGTGCCAGCTCCCCCGGGTCGAGCTATGGCTACACCTTC; CDR3: CASSPGSSYGYTF
J: TRBJ1-5; D: NA; size: NA; V: TRBV7-2; DNA: TGTGCCAGCAGCTTAGCCCCCAGTCTAAACGGGCAGCCCCAGCATTTT; CDR3: CASSLAPSLNGQPQHF
J: TRBJ1-2; D: TRBD1; size: few; V: TRBV2; DNA: TGTGCCAGCACTTATGGGGAAGGGGACAGTGGCTACACCTTC; CDR3: CASTYGEGDSGYTF
J: TRBJ2-4; D: TRBD1; size: NA; V: TRBV7-2; DNA: TGTGCCAGCAGCTCTACTGGACAGGGAGCGGTGCGAAACATTCAGTACTTC; CDR3: CASSSTGQGAVRNIQYF
J: TRBJ2-5; D: TRBD1; size: NA; V: TRBV28; DNA: TGTGCCAGCAGTTTCCTGGGGACAGGGGGACGAGAGACCCAGTACTTC; CDR3: CASSFLGTGGRETQYF
J: TRBJ1-2; D: NA; size: NA; V: TRBV19; DNA: TGTGCCAGTACCCTTTCGCAGGAAATTGGCTACACCTTC; CDR3: CASTLSQEIGYTF
J: TRBJ2-7; D: TRBD1; size: NA; V: TRBV18; DNA: TGTGCCAGCTCACCAGACCGGGACAGACTCTACGAGCAGTACTTC; CDR3: CASSPDRDRLYEQYF
J: TRBJ2-2; D: NA; size: NA; V: TRBV10-3; DNA: TGTGCCATCAGTCCAGGGACCGGGGAGCTGTTTTTT; CDR3: CAISPGTGELFF
J: TRBJ1-3; D: NA; size: NA; V: TRBV5-1; DNA: TGCGCCAGCAGCTTGGGTCAGGCCGGAAACACCATATATTTT; CDR3: CASSLGQAGNTIYF
J: TRBJ1-5; D: NA; size: NA; V: TRBV7-4; DNA: TGTGCCAGCACCCCCGGATACGGGGGGGGCAGCAATCAGCCCCAGCATTTT; CDR3: CASTPGYGGGSNQPQHF
J: TRBJ1-5; D: NA; size: NA; V: TRBV4-1; DNA: TGCGCCAGCAGCCAAGACAGGGTTCAGCCCCAGCATTTT; CDR3: CASSQDRVQPQHF
J: TRBJ2-7; D: TRBD1; size: once; V: TRBV11-2; DNA: TGTGCCAGCAGCCTAAGGGGGGGACAGGGTGTCAACGAGCAGTACTTC; CDR3: CASSLRGGQGVNEQYF
J: TRBJ1-1; D: TRBD1; size: NA; V: TRBV6-5; DNA: TGTGCCAGCAGCCTTGAACAGGGGACGAACACTGAAGCTTTCTTT; CDR3: CASSLEQGTNTEAFF
J: TRBJ1-1; D: NA; size: NA; V: TRBV30; DNA: TGTGCCTGGAGTGCCAACAGGCCTGAAGCTTTCTTT; CDR3: CAWSANRPEAFF
J: TRBJ2-1; D: NA; size: NA; V: TRBV4-1; DNA: TGCGCCAGCAGCCAAGATGAAAGGAGCGAGCAGTTCTTC; CDR3: CASSQDERSEQFF